The 31 T cell receptor beta chains below come from one sample, sequenced in a study of regulatory dendritic cells for organ transplantation. Method: immunoSEQ multiplex PCR; TCRdb's copy keeps in-frame clones and lacks some. The sample gives roughly 12,000 clones, over 85% of which show up once; 0.45% is in the top ten. For these TCRs, the target antigens are not known. Sorted T cells were CFSE-labeled and cultured 5 days with allogeneic regulatory or mature dendritic cells at 1:10. The sequencing sample was made of naive CD8+ T cells from blood cultured with dendritic cells. This sample's subset: CD45RA+ naive T cells. These receptors all stem from a human donor in good health.

The chain links TRBV11-2 to TRBJ2-3, with D possibly TRBD1 on 6 matching bases. The V and J ends lost 1 base and 4 bases respectively, with 24 bases between them. This CDR3 is built from 19 residues. Germline loops: CDR1 SGHAT, CDR2 FQNNGV. CDR3 residues: CASSLGVYRERRRPDTQYF. The CDR3 nucleotides are TGTGCCAGCAGCTTAGGGGTTTACAGGGAAAGAAGGAGGCCAGATACGCAGTATTTT.

This chain links TRBV7-9 with TRBJ2-5; 7 bases align to TRBD1. The germline V gene has CDR1 SEHNR and CDR2 FQNEAQ (reference sequence). The CDR3 length is 13 residues. Trimming took 3 bases from V and 11 from J; bases not matched to a gene: 9. The chain's CDR3 is CASSFGQEEIQYF. As DNA, the CDR3 is TGTGCCAGCAGCTTCGGACAGGAAGAGATTCAGTACTTC.

The rearrangement uses TRBV10-2 and TRBJ2-7; D is tentatively TRBD1 or TRBD2 (5 bases each). The germline V gene encodes CDR1 WSHSY and CDR2 SAAADI. This CDR3 is 13 amino acids long. V was pared by 7 bases and J by 0 bases, with 10 bases between. Here the CDR3 DNA reads TGCGCCAGCACGACGGGGCCCTCCTACGAGCAGTACTTC. Translation gives CASTTGPSYEQYF.

The chain joins TRBV6-5 to TRBJ2-3; no definite D call. Trimming cost V 10 bases and J 0 bases, with 11 bases left between them. The germline CDR1 and CDR2 sequences are MNHEY and SVGAGI. The CDR3 is 13 amino acids. CDR3 sequence: CATGEPSTDTQYF. For the CDR3, the DNA is TGTGCCACGGGCGAGCCTAGCACAGATACGCAGTATTTT.

The rearrangement joins TRBV9 to TRBJ1-4, with D perhaps matching TRBD1 (6 bases). Germline V lookup: CDR1 SGDLS, CDR2 YYNGEE. This CDR3 has 16 amino acids. V was shortened by 2 bases and J by 0 bases, with 11 bases between the two germline ends. The CDR3 here is CASSVRGHTTNEKLFF. In DNA form, the CDR3 reads TGTGCCAGCAGCGTGAGGGGACACACAACTAATGAAAAACTGTTTTTT.

This chain joins TRBV5-4 and TRBJ2-1; 12 positions agree with TRBD2. The germline CDR1 and CDR2 sequences are SGHNT and YYREEE (reference sequence). V shed 8 bases, J shed 8 bases, and the junction held 5 bases outside the gene matches. This CDR3 has 13 amino acids. The CDR3 DNA reads as TGTGCCAGTCTAGCGGGGGGGAGCGATGAGCAGTTCTTC. This encodes CASLAGGSDEQFF.

The V gene is TRBV4-2, the J gene TRBJ2-1, with 13 bases fitting TRBD2. The CDR3 covers 16 residues. Germline loops: CDR1 LGHNA, CDR2 YNFKEQ. Unmatched junction bases numbered 11, after V lost 1 base and J lost 14 bases. The CDR3 region is CASSQVLETSGRSEFF. CDR3 nucleotide sequence: TGTGCCAGCAGCCAAGTATTAGAGACTAGCGGGAGGAGTGAGTTCTTC.

This chain joins TRBV7-6 and TRBJ2-6; D tentatively reads TRBD1 or TRBD2 (5 bases each). The CDR3 has 14 amino acids. The V gene's germline CDR1 is SGHVS and CDR2 FNYEAQ. Trimming cost V 5 bases and J 2 bases, with 7 bases left between them. The CDR3: CASSGGTGANVLTF. CDR3 coding DNA: TGTGCCAGCAGCGGGGGAACTGGGGCCAACGTCCTGACTTTC.

This clone was detected only once. V usage is TRBV5-4 and J usage is TRBJ1-1; D gene uncertain. Germline loops: CDR1 SGHNT, CDR2 YYREEE (reference sequence). The CDR3 is made up of 12 amino acids. V lost 7 bases and J 3 bases, leaving 10 bases between the germline ends. The CDR3 region is CASARRDTEAFF. CDR3 nucleotides: TGTGCCAGCGCCAGGCGGGACACTGAAGCTTTCTTT.

This chain uses TRBV7-2 with TRBJ2-3; 9 positions match TRBD1. Trimming cost V 2 bases and J 0 bases; bases outside gene matches: 3. The CDR3 runs to 16 residues. The germline gives CDR1 SGHTA, CDR2 FQGNSA. DNA of the CDR3: TGTGCCAGCAGCTTAAGGGACAGGGCAAGCACAGATACGCAGTATTTT. Its protein is CASSLRDRASTDTQYF.

The count of this clone is one. The V gene is TRBV2, the J gene TRBJ2-2, with D maybe TRBD1 (5 bases). The CDR3 extends over 13 amino acids. Deletions cut 3 bases from V and 6 bases from J, with 8 bases between. Germline lookup yields CDR1 SNHLY and CDR2 FYNNEI. The CDR3 is CASSDQGAGELFF. In DNA, the CDR3 is TGTGCCAGCAGTGACCAGGGTGCCGGGGAGCTGTTTTTT.

This sequence joins TRBV19 and TRBJ2-7, with D perhaps matching TRBD2 (5 bases). CDR1 is LNHDA, CDR2 SQIVND, per germline (reference sequence). The CDR3 is made up of 11 amino acids. V was trimmed by 8 bases and J by 6 bases, leaving 11 bases between them. The CDR3 sequence is CASYDRGEQYF. The CDR3 DNA is TGTGCCAGTTATGACCGGGGCGAGCAGTACTTC.

In nucleotides, the CDR3 is TGTGCCAGCAGTGAAGGGGCAGGCAGATACACTGAAGCTTTCTTT. Translated, it gives CASSEGAGRYTEAFF. J is TRBJ1-1 and V is TRBV2; D is ambiguous. This CDR3 is built from 15 residues. Germline V CDR1 and CDR2: SNHLY, FYNNEI. Trimming left V 1 base short and J 3 bases short, with 12 bases between.

The genes are TRBV5-4 and TRBJ2-2, with 11 bases aligning to TRBD2. The CDR3 runs to 16 residues. After removal of 4 bases from V and 7 bases from J, the junction contained 9 bases not matched to a gene. Looked up from germline, CDR1 is SGHNT and CDR2 is YYREEE (reference sequence). Written as DNA, the CDR3 is TGTGCCAGCAGCGAGACACTAGCGGGAGCGGGCGGGGAGCTGTTTTTT. As protein: CASSETLAGAGGELFF.

The gene calls are TRBV27 and TRBJ1-5; a possible D gene is TRBD1 (6 bases). Germline loops: CDR1 MNHEY, CDR2 SMNVEV (reference sequence). Trimming took off 8 bases at V and 6 bases at J, with 17 bases between the two ends. This CDR3 contains 14 residues. Written as DNA, the CDR3 is TGTGCCAGCGGGAGGAACCCGGGGGCTCAGCCCCAGCATTTT. Translated: CASGRNPGAQPQHF.

The CDR3, as DNA: TGTGCCAGCAGCTCACGCGACAGGGGGCGCGATGAAAAACTGTTTTTT. The encoded protein is CASSSRDRGRDEKLFF. The rearrangement joins TRBV7-9 to TRBJ1-4; 10 nucleotides match TRBD1. Trimming took 4 bases from V and 6 from J; bases not matched to a gene: 8. Germline CDR1 and CDR2: SEHNR and FQNEAQ (reference sequence). This CDR3 has 16 residues.

The rearrangement uses TRBV4-3 and TRBJ2-6; perhaps TRBD2 as D (6 bases). Germline V lookup: CDR1 LGHNA, CDR2 YSLEER. Trimming took off 4 bases at V and 0 bases at J, with 19 bases between the two ends. This CDR3 has 19 amino acids. This CDR3 is CASSPGGGWSPSGANVLTF. The CDR3 nucleotides are TGCGCCAGCAGCCCCGGGGGAGGTTGGAGCCCCTCTGGGGCCAACGTCCTGACTTTC.

The rearrangement joins TRBV13 to TRBJ2-1; D tentatively reads TRBD1 or TRBD2 (5 bases each). The CDR3 is made up of 17 amino acids. The germline gives CDR1 PRHDT, CDR2 FYEKMQ (reference sequence). V lost 8 bases to trimming and J lost 0 bases, with 20 bases between them. The CDR3, as DNA: TGTGCCAGCCAGGGACGGAAAGAAGAGAGCTCCTACAATGAGCAGTTCTTC. Residues: CASQGRKEESSYNEQFF.

The V and J genes are TRBV6-5 and TRBJ1-2; a weak D match, TRBD1 (6 bases). Germline loops: CDR1 MNHEY, CDR2 SVGAGI. The CDR3 loop spans 11 amino acids. The germline V and J ends were trimmed by 6 bases and 8 bases, with 10 bases remaining between them. CDR3 region: CASSPGDGYTF. CDR3 in DNA: TGTGCCAGCAGCCCAGGGGACGGCTACACCTTC.

The rearrangement uses TRBV5-6 and TRBJ2-6; the D is unclear. The CDR3 loop spans 15 amino acids. In germline, CDR1 is SGHDT, CDR2 YYEEEE. V gave up 0 bases and J gave up 0 bases, with 4 bases separating them. Here the CDR3 reads CASSLVNSGANVLTF. DNA for the CDR3: TGTGCCAGCAGCTTGGTCAACTCTGGGGCCAACGTCCTGACTTTC.

The genes are TRBV9 and TRBJ1-5; D is possibly TRBD1 (5 bases). The ends were cut back, 3 bases at V and 6 bases at J, with 13 bases in the middle. The CDR3 sequence is 14 residues long. CDR1 and CDR2 from the germline V gene are SGDLS and YYNGEE. This CDR3 reads CASSGAGYGQPQHF. In DNA form, the CDR3 reads TGTGCCAGCAGCGGGGCAGGGTACGGTCAGCCCCAGCATTTT. Drawing the rest from reference TRBV9 and TRBJ1-5, the complete variable domain is DSGVTQTPKHLITATGQRVTLRCSPRSGDLSVYWYQQSLDQGLQFLIQYYNGEERAKGNILERFSAQQFPDLHSELNLSSLELGDSALYFCASSGAGYGQPQHFGDGTRLSIL.

The J gene is TRBJ2-2, the V gene TRBV27; 8 bases fit TRBD1. Losses at the gene ends were 7 bases for V and 1 base for J; bases not matched to a gene: 8. The length of the CDR3 is 16 residues. CDR1 and CDR2 (germline): MNHEY, SMNVEV (reference sequence). CDR3 protein: CASINRDRLNTGELFF. As DNA, the CDR3 is TGTGCCAGCATTAACCGGGACAGGTTGAACACCGGGGAGCTGTTTTTT.

Written as DNA, the CDR3 is TGCAGCGTTCTCGGACAGGGGAGGGCAGATACGCAGTATTTT. Protein: CSVLGQGRADTQYF. The rearrangement uses TRBV29-1 and TRBJ2-3, with 9 nucleotides matching TRBD1. There are 14 residues in the CDR3. Germline V CDR1 and CDR2: SQVTM, ANQGSEA. V was clipped by 5 bases and J by 4 bases; unmatched bases: 7.

The chain has TRBV4-2 and TRBJ2-5, with D uncertain. The CDR3 runs to 11 residues. The germline V gene has CDR1 LGHNA and CDR2 YNFKEQ. The ends were cut back, 1 base at V and 9 bases at J, with 6 bases in the middle. CDR3 coding DNA: TGTGCCAGCAGCCAAGCGAGAGCCCAGTACTTC. It translates to CASSQARAQYF.

Of note for this clone: The sample has other DNA sequences that encode this CDR3 too. V is TRBV9 and J is TRBJ2-1; D is unresolved. Germline lookup yields CDR1 SGDLS and CDR2 YYNGEE. Trimming stripped 3 bases from V and 6 bases from J, with 1 base between. CDR3 length: 10 amino acids. CDR3 bases: TGTGCCAGCAGCGGCAATGAGCAGTTCTTC. Translating gives CASSGNEQFF. Full variable domain (outside the CDR3, taken from reference TRBV9 and TRBJ2-1): DSGVTQTPKHLITATGQRVTLRCSPRSGDLSVYWYQQSLDQGLQFLIQYYNGEERAKGNILERFSAQQFPDLHSELNLSSLELGDSALYFCASSGNEQFFGPGTRLTVL.

The chain combines TRBV7-9 with TRBJ1-1; D may be TRBD1 (6 bases). Germline CDR1 SEHNR, CDR2 FQNEAQ (reference sequence). CDR3 length: 15 amino acids. V was trimmed by 4 bases and J by 0 bases, leaving 12 bases between them. CDR3 DNA: TGTGCCAGCAGCTCCGTGGACAGCCTGAACACTGAAGCTTTCTTT. As protein: CASSSVDSLNTEAFF.

The chain uses TRBV7-3 and TRBJ1-1; D unclear. V was shortened by 0 bases and J by 0 bases, with 8 bases between the two germline ends. The germline V gene encodes CDR1 SGHTA and CDR2 FQGTGA. CDR3 length equals 15 residues. The CDR3 DNA reads as TGTGCCAGCAGCTTAACTGGCGGATTGAACACTGAAGCTTTCTTT. Encoded protein: CASSLTGGLNTEAFF.

The chain combines TRBV28 with TRBJ2-7, with a tentative D call TRBD1 (6 bases). V was trimmed by 3 bases and J by 5 bases, leaving 8 bases between them. Germline V gene data show CDR1 as MDHEN and CDR2 as SYDVKM. This CDR3 spans 12 amino acids. The CDR3 nucleotides are TGTGCCAGCAGTTTCACAGGGAACGAGCAGTACTTC. Protein: CASSFTGNEQYF.

The chain combines TRBV4-1 with TRBJ2-1; 7 positions match TRBD2. J lost 6 bases, V lost 0 bases, and 8 bases had no gene match. Looked up from germline, CDR1 is MGHRA and CDR2 is YSYEKL. This CDR3 is built from 16 residues. For the CDR3, the DNA is TGCGCCAGCAGCCAAGAACGTAGCGGGTTTGTCAATGAGCAGTTCTTC. Residues: CASSQERSGFVNEQFF.

This chain links TRBV7-2 with TRBJ2-5; D possibly corresponds to TRBD1 (6 bases). Germline V gene lookup returns CDR1 SGHTA and CDR2 FQGNSA. The germline V and J ends were trimmed by 5 bases and 5 bases, with 12 bases remaining between them. The CDR3 has 13 amino acids. CDR3 amino acids: CASSPPQGETQYF. CDR3 nucleotides: TGTGCCAGCAGCCCCCCCCAGGGGGAGACCCAGTACTTC.

CDR3 nucleotide sequence: TGTGCCAGTAGTCCTTCCGGACTAGCGGGGGGGCACGAATCCTACGAGCAGTACTTC. It encodes CASSPSGLAGGHESYEQYF. The chain combines TRBV19 with TRBJ2-7; 15 bases are shared with TRBD2. J lost 1 base, V lost 5 bases, and 12 bases had no gene match. The CDR3 totals 19 residues. Germline values: CDR1 LNHDA, CDR2 SQIVND (reference sequence).